This T cell receptor (beta chain) stems from a study of blood T cell repertoires in COVID-19. The V gene lost 4 bases and the J gene lost 6 bases, with 22 bases spanning the gap. This CDR3 comprises 17 residues. Here immunoSEQ multiplex PCR was the method, and the copy in TCRdb shows in-frame clones only, minus some. Found here are 65,000 to 70,000 clones, roughly 87% of them singletons; the top ten hold approximately 19%. This chain connects TRBV5-3 to TRBJ1-4, with D possibly TRBD1 on 6 matching bases. TRBV5-3 is sorted into the ORF group, with uncertain function. The receptor was derived from a woman at least 80 years old with acute or convalescent COVID-19. The source material was peripheral blood. The CDR3 sequence: CARSRKDSDPWDEKLFF. The CDR3 region has the DNA TGTGCCAGAAGCCGGAAGGACAGTGATCCTTGGGATGAAAAACTGTTTTTT.